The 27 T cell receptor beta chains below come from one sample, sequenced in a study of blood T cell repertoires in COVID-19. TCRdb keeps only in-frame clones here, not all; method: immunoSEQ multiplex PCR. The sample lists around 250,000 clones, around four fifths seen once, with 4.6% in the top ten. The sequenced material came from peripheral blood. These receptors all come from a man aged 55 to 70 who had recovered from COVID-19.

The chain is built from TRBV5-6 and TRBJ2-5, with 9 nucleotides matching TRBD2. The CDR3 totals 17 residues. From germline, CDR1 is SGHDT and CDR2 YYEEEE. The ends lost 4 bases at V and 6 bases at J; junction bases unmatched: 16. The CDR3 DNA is TGTGCCAGCAGCCTCGGGGCGGGAGGGCCCTCGTCGAAGACCCAGTACTTC. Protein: CASSLGAGGPSSKTQYF.

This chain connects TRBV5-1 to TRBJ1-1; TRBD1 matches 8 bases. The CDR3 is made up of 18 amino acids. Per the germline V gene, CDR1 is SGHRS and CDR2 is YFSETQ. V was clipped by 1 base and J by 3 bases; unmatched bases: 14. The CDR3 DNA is TGCGCCAGCAGCTTGTCGGTTTGGACAGGGAACGGTGACACTGAAGCTTTCTTT. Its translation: CASSLSVWTGNGDTEAFF.

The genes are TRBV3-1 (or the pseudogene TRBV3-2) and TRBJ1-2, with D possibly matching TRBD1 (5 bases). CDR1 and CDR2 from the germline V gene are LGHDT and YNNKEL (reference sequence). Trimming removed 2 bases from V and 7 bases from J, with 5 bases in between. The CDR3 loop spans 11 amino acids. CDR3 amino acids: CASSQRGGYTF. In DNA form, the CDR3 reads TGTGCCAGCAGCCAAAGGGGTGGCTACACCTTC.

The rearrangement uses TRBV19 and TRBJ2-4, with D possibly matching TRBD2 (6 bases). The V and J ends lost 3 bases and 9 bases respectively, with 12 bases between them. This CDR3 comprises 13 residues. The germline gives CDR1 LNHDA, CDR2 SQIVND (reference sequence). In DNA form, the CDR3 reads TGTGCCAGTAGTATGGGTGTCGGGGGCATTCAGTACTTC. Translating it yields CASSMGVGGIQYF.

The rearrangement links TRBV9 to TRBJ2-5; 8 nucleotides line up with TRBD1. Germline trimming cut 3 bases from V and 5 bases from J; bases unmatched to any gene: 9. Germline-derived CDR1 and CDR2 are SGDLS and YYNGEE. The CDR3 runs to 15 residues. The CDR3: CASSDRTGKGETQYF. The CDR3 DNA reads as TGTGCCAGCAGCGACCGGACAGGGAAGGGTGAGACCCAGTACTTC.

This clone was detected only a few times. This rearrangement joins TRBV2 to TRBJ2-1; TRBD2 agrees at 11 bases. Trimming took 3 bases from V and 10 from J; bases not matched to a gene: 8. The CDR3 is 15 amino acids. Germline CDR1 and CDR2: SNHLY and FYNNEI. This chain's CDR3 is CASSDRLAGGVEQFF. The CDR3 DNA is TGTGCCAGCAGTGATAGGCTAGCGGGAGGCGTGGAGCAGTTCTTC.

CDR3 bases: TGTGCCAGCAGCCGGGTAGCGGGGTACCAGCAGTTCTTC. Amino acids: CASSRVAGYQQFF. J is TRBJ2-1 and V is TRBV3-1 (or the pseudogene TRBV3-2), with 8 bases fitting TRBD2. V lost 4 bases to trimming and J lost 11 bases; unmatched junction nucleotides: 7. The CDR3 runs to 13 residues. The germline CDR1 and CDR2 sequences are LGHDT and YNNKEL (reference sequence).

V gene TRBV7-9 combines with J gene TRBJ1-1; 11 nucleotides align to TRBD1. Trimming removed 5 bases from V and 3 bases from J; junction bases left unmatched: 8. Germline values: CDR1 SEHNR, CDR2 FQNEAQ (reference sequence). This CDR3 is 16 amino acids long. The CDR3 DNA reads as TGTGCCAGCAGCCCGGACAGGGGGCGATTTGACACTGAAGCTTTCTTT. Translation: CASSPDRGRFDTEAFF.

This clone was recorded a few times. The DNA for the CDR3 is TGTGCCAGCAGTCGGGGGACCCCGGGTGGGAACACTGAAGCTTTCTTT. This gives the protein CASSRGTPGGNTEAFF. This rearrangement joins TRBV5-4 to TRBJ1-1; tentatively, D is TRBD1 (5 bases). CDR3 length: 16 amino acids. In germline, CDR1 is SGHNT, CDR2 YYREEE (reference sequence). The V end lost 5 bases, the J end lost 1 base, and 18 bases lay between the germline ends.

The CDR3 reads CASTTGTGGGGYTF. The DNA for the CDR3 is TGCGCCAGCACTACTGGGACAGGGGGCGGTGGCTACACCTTC. This sequence joins TRBV5-1 and TRBJ1-2; 12 nucleotides match TRBD1. Germline CDR1 is SGHRS and CDR2 is YFSETQ. V lost 6 bases and J lost 7; bases outside the gene matches: 7. The CDR3 length is 14 residues.

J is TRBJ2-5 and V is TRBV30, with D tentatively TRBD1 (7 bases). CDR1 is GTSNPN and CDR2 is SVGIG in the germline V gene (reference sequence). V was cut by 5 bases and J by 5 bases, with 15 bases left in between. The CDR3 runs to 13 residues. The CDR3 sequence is CAWATGRMETQYF. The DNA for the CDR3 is TGTGCCTGGGCGACAGGGAGGATGGAGACCCAGTACTTC. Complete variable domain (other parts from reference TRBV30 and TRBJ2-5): SQTIHQWPATLVQPVGSPLSLECTVEGTSNPNLYWYRQAAGRGLQLLFYSVGIGQISSEVPQNLSASRPQDRQFILSSKKLLLSDSGFYLCAWATGRMETQYFGPGTRLLVL.

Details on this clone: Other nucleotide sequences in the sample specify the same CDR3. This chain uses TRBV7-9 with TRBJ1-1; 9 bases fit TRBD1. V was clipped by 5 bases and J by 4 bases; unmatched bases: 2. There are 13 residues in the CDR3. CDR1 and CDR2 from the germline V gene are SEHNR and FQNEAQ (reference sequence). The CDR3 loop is CASSQDRGTEAFF. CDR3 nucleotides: TGTGCCAGCAGCCAGGACAGGGGCACTGAAGCTTTCTTT.

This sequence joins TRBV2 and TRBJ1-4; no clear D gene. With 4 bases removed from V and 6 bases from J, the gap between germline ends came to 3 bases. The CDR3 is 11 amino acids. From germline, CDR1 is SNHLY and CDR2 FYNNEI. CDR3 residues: CASSADEKLFF. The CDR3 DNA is TGTGCCAGCAGTGCAGATGAAAAACTGTTTTTT.

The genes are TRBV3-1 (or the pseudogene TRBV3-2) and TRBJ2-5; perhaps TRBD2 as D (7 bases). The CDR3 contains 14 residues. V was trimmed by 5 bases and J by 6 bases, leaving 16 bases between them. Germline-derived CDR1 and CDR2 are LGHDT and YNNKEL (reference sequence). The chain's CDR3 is CASSKTGRAKTQYF. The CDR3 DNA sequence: TGTGCCAGCAGCAAAACAGGGAGGGCCAAGACCCAGTACTTC.

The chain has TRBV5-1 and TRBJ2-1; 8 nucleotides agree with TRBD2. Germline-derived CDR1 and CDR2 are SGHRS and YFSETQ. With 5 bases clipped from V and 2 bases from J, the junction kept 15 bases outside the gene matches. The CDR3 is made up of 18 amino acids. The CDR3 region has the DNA TGCGCCAGCAGTTCGGGACTAGTACCCCCCTCCACCTACAATGAGCAGTTCTTC. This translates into CASSSGLVPPSTYNEQFF.

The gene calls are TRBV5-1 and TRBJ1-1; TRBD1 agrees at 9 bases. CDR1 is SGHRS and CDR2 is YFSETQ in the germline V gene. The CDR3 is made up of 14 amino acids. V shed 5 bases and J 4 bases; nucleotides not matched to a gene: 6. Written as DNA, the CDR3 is TGCGCCAGCAGAGACACAGGGGGCAGCACTGAAGCTTTCTTT. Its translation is CASRDTGGSTEAFF. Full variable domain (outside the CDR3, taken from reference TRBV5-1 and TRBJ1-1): KAGVTQTPRYLIKTRGQQVTLSCSPISGHRSVSWYQQTPGQGLQFLFEYFSETQRNKGNFPGRFSGRQFSNSRSEMNVSTLELGDSALYLCASRDTGGSTEAFFGQGTRLTVV.

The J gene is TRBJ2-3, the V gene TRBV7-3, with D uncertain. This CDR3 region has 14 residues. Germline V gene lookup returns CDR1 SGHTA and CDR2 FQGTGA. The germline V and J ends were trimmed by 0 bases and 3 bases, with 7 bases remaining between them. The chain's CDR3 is CASSLTPLTDTQYF. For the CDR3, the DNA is TGTGCCAGCAGCTTAACGCCACTGACAGATACGCAGTATTTT. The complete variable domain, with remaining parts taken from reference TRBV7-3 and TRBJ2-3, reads GAGVSQTPSNKVTEKGKYVELRCDPISGHTALYWYRQSLGQGPEFLIYFQGTGAADDSGLPNDRFFAVRPEGSVSTLKIQRTERGDSAVYLCASSLTPLTDTQYFGPGTRLTVL.

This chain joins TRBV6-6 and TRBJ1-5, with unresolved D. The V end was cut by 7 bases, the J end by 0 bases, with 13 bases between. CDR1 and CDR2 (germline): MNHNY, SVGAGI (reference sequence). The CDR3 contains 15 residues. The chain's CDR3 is CASIGRQPSNQPQHF. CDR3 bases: TGTGCCAGCATAGGGAGGCAGCCTAGCAATCAGCCCCAGCATTTT.

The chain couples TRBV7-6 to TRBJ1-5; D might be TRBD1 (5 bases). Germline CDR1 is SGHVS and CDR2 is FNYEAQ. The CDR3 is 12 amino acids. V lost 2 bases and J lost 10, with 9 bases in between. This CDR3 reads CASSLPGAPQHF. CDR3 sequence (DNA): TGTGCCAGCAGCTTACCTGGGGCCCCCCAGCATTTT.

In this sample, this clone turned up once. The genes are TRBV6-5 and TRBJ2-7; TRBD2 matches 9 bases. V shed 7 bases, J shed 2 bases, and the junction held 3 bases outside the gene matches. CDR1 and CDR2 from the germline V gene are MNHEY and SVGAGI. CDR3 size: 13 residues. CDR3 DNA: TGTGCCAGCACCGGCGGGAGGGCCTACGAGCAGTACTTC. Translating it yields CASTGGRAYEQYF.

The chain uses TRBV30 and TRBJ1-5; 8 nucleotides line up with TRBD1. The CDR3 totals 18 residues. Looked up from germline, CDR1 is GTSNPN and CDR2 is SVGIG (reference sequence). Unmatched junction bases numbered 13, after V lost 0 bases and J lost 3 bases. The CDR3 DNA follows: TGTGCCTGGAGTGTTGCCGGACAGGGTATTCCGGTCAATCAGCCCCAGCATTTT. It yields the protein CAWSVAGQGIPVNQPQHF.

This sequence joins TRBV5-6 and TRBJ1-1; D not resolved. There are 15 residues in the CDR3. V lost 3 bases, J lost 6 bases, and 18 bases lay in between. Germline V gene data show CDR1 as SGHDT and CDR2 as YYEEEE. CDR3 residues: CASSYGLYVSSEAFF. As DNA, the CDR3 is TGTGCCAGCAGCTATGGACTCTACGTATCTTCTGAAGCTTTCTTT.

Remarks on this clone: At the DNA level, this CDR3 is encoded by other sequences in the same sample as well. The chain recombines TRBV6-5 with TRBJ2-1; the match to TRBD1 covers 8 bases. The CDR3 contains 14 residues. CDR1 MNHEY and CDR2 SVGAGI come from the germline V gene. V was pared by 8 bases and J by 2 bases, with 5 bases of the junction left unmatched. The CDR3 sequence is CASRGQGTYNEQFF. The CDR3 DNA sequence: TGTGCCAGCCGAGGACAGGGAACCTACAATGAGCAGTTCTTC.

DNA for the CDR3: TGTGCCAGCTCACCTGGGCGGGGGGGCGGCGAGCAGTACTTC. It specifies CASSPGRGGGEQYF. J is TRBJ2-7 and V is TRBV18; 9 nucleotides line up with TRBD2. This CDR3 has 14 amino acids. CDR1 and CDR2 from the germline V gene are KGHSH and LQKENI. V shed 3 bases and J 6 bases; nucleotides not matched to a gene: 6.

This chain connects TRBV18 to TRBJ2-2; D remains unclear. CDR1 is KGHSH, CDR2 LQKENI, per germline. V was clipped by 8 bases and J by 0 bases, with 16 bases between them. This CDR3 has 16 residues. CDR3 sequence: CASTPSWATNTGELFF. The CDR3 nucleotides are TGTGCCAGCACCCCTTCTTGGGCGACGAACACCGGGGAGCTGTTTTTT.

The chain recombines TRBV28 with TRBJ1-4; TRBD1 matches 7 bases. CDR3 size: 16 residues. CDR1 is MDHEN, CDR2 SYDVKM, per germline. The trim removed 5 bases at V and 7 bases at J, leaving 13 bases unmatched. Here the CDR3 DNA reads TGTGCCAGCAGTCCCAGCCCCCGACAGGGTTTTGAAAAACTGTTTTTT. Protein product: CASSPSPRQGFEKLFF. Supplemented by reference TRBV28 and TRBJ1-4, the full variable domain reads DVKVTQSSRYLVKRTGEKVFLECVQDMDHENMFWYRQDPGLGLRLIYFSYDVKMKEKGDIPEGYSVSREKKERFSLILESASTNQTSMYLCASSPSPRQGFEKLFFGSGTQLSVL.

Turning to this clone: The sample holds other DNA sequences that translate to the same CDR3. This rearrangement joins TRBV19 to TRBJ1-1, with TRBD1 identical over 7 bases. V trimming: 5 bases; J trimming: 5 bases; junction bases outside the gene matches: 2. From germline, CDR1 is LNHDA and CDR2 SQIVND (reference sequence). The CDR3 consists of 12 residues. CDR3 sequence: CASSEQGTEAFF. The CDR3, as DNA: TGTGCCAGTAGTGAACAGGGGACTGAAGCTTTCTTT.